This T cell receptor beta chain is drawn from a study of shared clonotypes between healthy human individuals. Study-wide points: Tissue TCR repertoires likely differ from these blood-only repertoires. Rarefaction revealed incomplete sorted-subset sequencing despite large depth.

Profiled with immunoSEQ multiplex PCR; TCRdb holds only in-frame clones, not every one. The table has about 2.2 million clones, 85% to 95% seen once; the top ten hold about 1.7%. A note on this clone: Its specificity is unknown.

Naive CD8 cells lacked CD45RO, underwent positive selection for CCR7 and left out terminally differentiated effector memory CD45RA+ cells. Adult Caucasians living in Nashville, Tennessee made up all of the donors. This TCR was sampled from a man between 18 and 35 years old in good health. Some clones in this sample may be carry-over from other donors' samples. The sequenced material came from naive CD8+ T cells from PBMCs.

The CDR3 DNA sequence: TGTGCCAGTAGCAACTCCGGGACAGGGTATGAAAAACTGTTTTTT. It yields the protein CASSNSGTGYEKLFF. V and J are TRBV19 and TRBJ1-4; TRBD1 matches 9 bases. The CDR3 is 15 residues long. V lost 6 bases, J lost 6 bases, and 8 bases stayed unmatched. Germline assignment: CDR1 LNHDA and CDR2 SQIVND (reference sequence).